These 10 T cell receptor beta chains originate from one sample sequenced in a study of chemoradiotherapy in HPV16-positive cancers. Measured with immunoSEQ multiplex PCR; TCRdb has only the in-frame clones, and not every one. Of about 32,000 clones listed, approximately 90% were seen once; the top ten hold approximately 4.6%. This specimen was blood, taken from a patient who underwent chemoradiotherapy. These receptors originate from a human donor with HPV-associated anogenital cancer.

This clone was recorded a few times. This chain joins TRBV2 and TRBJ1-5; D remains ambiguous. V was shortened by 6 bases and J by 3 bases, with 12 bases between the two germline ends. This CDR3 has 14 amino acids. Germline lookup yields CDR1 SNHLY and CDR2 FYNNEI. The CDR3 coding sequence is TGTGCCAGCAGGCGGAGCCAGTTCAATCAGCCCCAGCATTTT. This codes for CASRRSQFNQPQHF.

The chain employs TRBV5-1 and TRBJ2-7, with D hard to call. V dropped 0 bases and J dropped 5 bases, with 15 bases sitting between them. Germline values: CDR1 SGHRS, CDR2 YFSETQ. The CDR3 extends over 15 amino acids. This CDR3 reads CASSLEFSGWDEQYF. The CDR3 nucleotides are TGCGCCAGCAGCTTGGAGTTCTCGGGCTGGGACGAGCAGTACTTC. The entire variable domain, with the rest obtained from reference TRBV5-1 and TRBJ2-7, is as follows: KAGVTQTPRYLIKTRGQQVTLSCSPISGHRSVSWYQQTPGQGLQFLFEYFSETQRNKGNFPGRFSGRQFSNSRSEMNVSTLELGDSALYLCASSLEFSGWDEQYFGPGTRLTVT.

This rearrangement joins TRBV5-6 to TRBJ2-7; D may be TRBD1 (5 bases). Germline CDR1 SGHDT, CDR2 YYEEEE. V lost 1 base, J lost 9 bases, and 11 bases lay in between. The CDR3 has 12 residues. The CDR3: CASSLLGQGQYF. In DNA, the CDR3 is TGTGCCAGCAGCTTGCTCGGGCAGGGGCAGTACTTC.

V usage is TRBV5-1 and J usage is TRBJ1-6; D unresolved. V lost 2 bases and J 9 bases, leaving 6 bases between the germline ends. CDR1 SGHRS and CDR2 YFSETQ come from the germline V gene. The CDR3 is made up of 12 amino acids. CDR3 amino acids: CASSFGGSPLHF. The CDR3 coding sequence is TGCGCCAGCAGCTTCGGTGGTTCACCCCTCCACTTT.

The CDR3 region is CASTEGLGEQYF. CDR3 coding DNA: TGTGCCAGTACCGAGGGTTTGGGCGAGCAGTACTTC. The chain combines TRBV19 with TRBJ2-7; D possibly corresponds to TRBD2 (5 bases). There are 12 residues in the CDR3. The germline V gene encodes CDR1 LNHDA and CDR2 SQIVND (reference sequence). V was trimmed by 7 bases and J by 6 bases, leaving 13 bases between them.

The J gene is TRBJ1-2, the V gene TRBV11-2; 7 nucleotides line up with TRBD1. J lost 9 bases, V lost 6 bases, and 13 bases had no gene match. CDR1 SGHAT and CDR2 FQNNGV come from the germline V gene. The CDR3 extends over 14 amino acids. CDR3 sequence: CASRKGGQGRSYTF. CDR3 in DNA: TGTGCCAGCAGGAAAGGGGGCCAGGGCAGGAGCTACACCTTC.

This chain connects TRBV18 to TRBJ1-1; a possible D gene is TRBD1 (6 bases). This CDR3 has 16 residues. Deletions cut 0 bases from V and 7 bases from J, with 18 bases between. CDR1 and CDR2 from the germline V gene are KGHSH and LQKENI. CDR3: CASSPPIGQGQSEAFF. Here the CDR3 DNA reads TGTGCCAGCTCACCACCGATTGGGCAGGGGCAGAGTGAAGCTTTCTTT. The full variable domain, in which reference TRBV18 and TRBJ1-1 provide the parts outside the CDR3, is NAGVMQNPRHLVRRRGQEARLRCSPMKGHSHVYWYRQLPEEGLKFMVYLQKENIIDESGMPKERFSAEFPKEGPSILRIQQVVRGDSAAYFCASSPPIGQGQSEAFFGQGTRLTVV.

This chain links TRBV18 with TRBJ2-2, with D unclear. Per the germline V gene, CDR1 is KGHSH and CDR2 is LQKENI. The CDR3 extends over 15 amino acids. V was trimmed by 2 bases and J by 0 bases, leaving 7 bases between them. CDR3: CASSPLPTNTGELFF. DNA of the CDR3: TGTGCCAGCTCACCATTACCGACGAACACCGGGGAGCTGTTTTTT.

The chain couples TRBV28 to TRBJ1-2; TRBD1 matches at 8 bases. Germline trimming cut 2 bases from V and 6 bases from J; bases unmatched to any gene: 2. This CDR3 is 13 amino acids long. Germline assignment: CDR1 MDHEN and CDR2 SYDVKM. The chain's CDR3 is CASSLTGGDGYTF. In DNA form, the CDR3 reads TGTGCCAGCAGTTTAACAGGGGGTGATGGCTACACCTTC.

Only a few counts were recorded for this clone. The CDR3 loop is CATSSLADYNEQFF. As DNA, the CDR3 is TGTGCCACCTCCTCCCTAGCGGACTACAATGAGCAGTTCTTC. V is TRBV10-3 and J is TRBJ2-1; TRBD2 matches 7 bases. CDR1 is ENHRY and CDR2 is SYGVKD in the germline V gene. The ends lost 10 bases at V and 3 bases at J; junction bases unmatched: 9. CDR3 size: 14 residues.